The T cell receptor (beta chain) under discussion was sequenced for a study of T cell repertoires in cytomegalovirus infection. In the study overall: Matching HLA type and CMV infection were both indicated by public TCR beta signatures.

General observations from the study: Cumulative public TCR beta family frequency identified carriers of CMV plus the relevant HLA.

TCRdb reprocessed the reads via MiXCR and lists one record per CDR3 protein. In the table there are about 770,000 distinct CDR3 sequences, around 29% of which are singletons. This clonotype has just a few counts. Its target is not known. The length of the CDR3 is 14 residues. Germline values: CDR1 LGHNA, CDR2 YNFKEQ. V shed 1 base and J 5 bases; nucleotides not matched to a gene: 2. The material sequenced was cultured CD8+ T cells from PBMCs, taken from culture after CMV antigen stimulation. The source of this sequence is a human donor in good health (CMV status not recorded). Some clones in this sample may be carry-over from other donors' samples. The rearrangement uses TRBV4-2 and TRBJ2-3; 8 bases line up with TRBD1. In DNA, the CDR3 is TGTGCCAGCAGCCAAGCCGGACAGGGAGATACGCAGTATTTT. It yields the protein CASSQAGQGDTQYF.